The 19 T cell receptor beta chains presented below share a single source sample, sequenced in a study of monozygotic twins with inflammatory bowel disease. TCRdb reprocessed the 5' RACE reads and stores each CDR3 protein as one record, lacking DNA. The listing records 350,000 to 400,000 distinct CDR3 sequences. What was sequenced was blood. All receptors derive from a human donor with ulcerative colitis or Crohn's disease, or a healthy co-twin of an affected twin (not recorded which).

The CDR3 spells CAWREGRPYQETQYF. The chain joins TRBV30 to TRBJ2-5; TCRdb selects TRBD1, and the lack of DNA leaves this call unchecked. This CDR3 contains 15 residues. The germline V gene has CDR1 GTSNPN and CDR2 SVGIG (reference sequence).

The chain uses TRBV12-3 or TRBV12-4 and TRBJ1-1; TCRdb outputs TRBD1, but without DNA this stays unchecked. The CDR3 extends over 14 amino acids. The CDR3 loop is CASSLRGLGTEAFF.

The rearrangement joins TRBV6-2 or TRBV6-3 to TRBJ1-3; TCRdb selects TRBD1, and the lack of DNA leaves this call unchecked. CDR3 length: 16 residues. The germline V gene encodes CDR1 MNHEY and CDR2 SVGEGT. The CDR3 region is CASTNHRAVSGNTIYF.

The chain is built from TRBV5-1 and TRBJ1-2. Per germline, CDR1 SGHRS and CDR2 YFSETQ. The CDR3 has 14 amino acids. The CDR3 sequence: CASSLPDYSYGYTF.

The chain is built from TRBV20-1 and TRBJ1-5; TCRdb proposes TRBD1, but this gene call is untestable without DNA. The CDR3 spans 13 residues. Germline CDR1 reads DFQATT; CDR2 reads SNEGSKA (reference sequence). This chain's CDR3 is CSARRGNNQPQHF.

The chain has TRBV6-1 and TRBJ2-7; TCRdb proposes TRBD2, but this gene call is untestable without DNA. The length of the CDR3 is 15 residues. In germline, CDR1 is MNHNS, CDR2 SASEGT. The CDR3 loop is CASSLDWETLYEQYF.

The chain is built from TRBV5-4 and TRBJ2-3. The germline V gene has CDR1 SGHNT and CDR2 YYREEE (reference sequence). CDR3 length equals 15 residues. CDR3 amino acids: CASSLAPEYTDTQYF.

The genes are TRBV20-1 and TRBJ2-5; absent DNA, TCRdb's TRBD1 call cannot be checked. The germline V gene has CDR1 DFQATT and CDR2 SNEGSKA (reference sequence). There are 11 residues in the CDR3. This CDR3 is CSRGSQETQYF.

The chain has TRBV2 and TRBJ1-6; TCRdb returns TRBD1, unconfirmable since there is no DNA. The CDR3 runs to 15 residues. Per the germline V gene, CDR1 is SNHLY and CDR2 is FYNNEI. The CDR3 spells CASGTRTPNNSPLHF.

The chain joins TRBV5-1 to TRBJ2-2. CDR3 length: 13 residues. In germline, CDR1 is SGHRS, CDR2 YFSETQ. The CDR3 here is CASSLAAGWELFF.

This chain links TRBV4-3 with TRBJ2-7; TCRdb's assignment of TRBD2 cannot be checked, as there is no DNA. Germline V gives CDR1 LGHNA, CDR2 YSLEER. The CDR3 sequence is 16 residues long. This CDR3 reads CASSQEPGGPAYEQYF.

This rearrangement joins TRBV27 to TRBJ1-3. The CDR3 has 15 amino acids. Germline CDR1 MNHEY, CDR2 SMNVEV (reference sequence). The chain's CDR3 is CAPQPPADSGNTIYF.

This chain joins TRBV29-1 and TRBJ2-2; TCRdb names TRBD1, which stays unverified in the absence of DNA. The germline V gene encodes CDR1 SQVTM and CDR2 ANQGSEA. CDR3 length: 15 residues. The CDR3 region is CSVARGGGITGELFF.

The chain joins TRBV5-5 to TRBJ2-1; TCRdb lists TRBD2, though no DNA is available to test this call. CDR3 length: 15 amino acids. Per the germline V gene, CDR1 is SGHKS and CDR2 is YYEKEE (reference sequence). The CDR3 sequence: CASSALAGGPGEQFF.

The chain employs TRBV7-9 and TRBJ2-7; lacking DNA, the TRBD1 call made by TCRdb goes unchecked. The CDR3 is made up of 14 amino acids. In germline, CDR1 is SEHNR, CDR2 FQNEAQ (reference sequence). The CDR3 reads CASSLTRDSYEQYF.

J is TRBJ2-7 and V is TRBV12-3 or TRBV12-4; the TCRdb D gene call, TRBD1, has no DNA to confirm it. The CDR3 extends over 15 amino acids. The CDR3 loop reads CASRVTGANSYEQYF.

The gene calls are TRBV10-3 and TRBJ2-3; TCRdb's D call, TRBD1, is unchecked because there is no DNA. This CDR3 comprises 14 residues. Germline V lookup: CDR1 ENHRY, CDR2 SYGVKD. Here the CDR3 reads CAIKEGEGADTQYF.

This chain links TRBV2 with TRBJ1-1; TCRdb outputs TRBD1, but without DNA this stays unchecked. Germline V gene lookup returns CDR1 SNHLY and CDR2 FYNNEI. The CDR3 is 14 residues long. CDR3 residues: CASRYRVVGTEAFF.

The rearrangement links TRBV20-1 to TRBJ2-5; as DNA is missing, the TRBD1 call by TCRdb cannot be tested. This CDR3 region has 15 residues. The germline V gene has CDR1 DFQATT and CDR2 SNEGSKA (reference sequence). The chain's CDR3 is CSASRNEQGGETQYF.